The T cell receptor (beta chain) described here comes from a study of cytomegalovirus exposure and HLA in healthy donors. Everyone who donated was a healthy bone marrow donor. J was trimmed by 5 bases and V by 5 bases; bases with no gene match: 8. CDR1 MNHEY and CDR2 SMNVEV come from the germline V gene (reference sequence). The CDR3 sequence is 14 residues long. PCR amplification relied on 60 Vbeta primers (plus 13 Jbeta primers). Profiling relied on immunoSEQ multiplex PCR, and the TCRdb table lists in-frame clones only, not all of them. Of about 230,000 clones in the sample, around 89% were seen once. A remark on this clone: Its cognate antigen is unknown.

Findings of the study overall: In a later analysis, V- and J-gene trimming of beta chains associated with a DCLRE1C missense variant, replicated independently. TCR beta sequences reportedly predicted most subjects' HLA-A and HLA-B alleles accurately.

The chain joins TRBV27 to TRBJ1-1; 7 nucleotides align to TRBD1. The origin of this receptor is a woman between 18 and 30 years old in good health and CMV-seronegative. Sample: PBMCs. The CDR3 DNA is TGTGCCAGCAGTCCTACAGGGGTGGGAACTGAAGCTTTCTTT. Amino acid sequence: CASSPTGVGTEAFF.